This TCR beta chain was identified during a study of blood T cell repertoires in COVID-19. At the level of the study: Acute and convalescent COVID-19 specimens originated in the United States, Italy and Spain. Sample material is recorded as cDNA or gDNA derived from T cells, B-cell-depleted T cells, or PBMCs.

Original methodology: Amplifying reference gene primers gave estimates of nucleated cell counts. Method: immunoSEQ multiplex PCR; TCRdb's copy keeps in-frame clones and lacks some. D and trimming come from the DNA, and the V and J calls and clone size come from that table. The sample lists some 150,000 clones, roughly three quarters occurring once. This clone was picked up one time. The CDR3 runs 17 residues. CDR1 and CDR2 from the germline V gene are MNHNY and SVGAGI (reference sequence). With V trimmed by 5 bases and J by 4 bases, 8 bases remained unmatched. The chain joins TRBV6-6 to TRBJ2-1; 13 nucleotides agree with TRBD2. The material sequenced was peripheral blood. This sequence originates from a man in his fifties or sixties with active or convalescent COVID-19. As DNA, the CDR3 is TGTGCCAGCAGTCAAAAACTAGCGGGAGGGCCGTACAATGAGCAGTTCTTC. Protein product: CASSQKLAGGPYNEQFF.